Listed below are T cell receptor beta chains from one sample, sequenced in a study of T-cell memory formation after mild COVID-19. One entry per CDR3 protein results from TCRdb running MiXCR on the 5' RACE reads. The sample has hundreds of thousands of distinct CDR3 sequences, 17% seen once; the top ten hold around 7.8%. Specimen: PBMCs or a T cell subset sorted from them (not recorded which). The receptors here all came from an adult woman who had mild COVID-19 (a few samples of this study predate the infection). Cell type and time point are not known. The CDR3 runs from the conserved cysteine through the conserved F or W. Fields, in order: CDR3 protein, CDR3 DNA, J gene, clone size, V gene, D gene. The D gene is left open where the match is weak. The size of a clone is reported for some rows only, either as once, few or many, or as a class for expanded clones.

cdr3_aa: CASSPLGAGGEKLFF
cdr3_nt: TGTGCCAGCAGCCCGTTGGGTGCCGGAGGTGAAAAACTGTTTTTT
j_call: TRBJ1-4
clone_size: NA
v_call: TRBV9
d_call: NA

cdr3_aa: CASLPQSGTSVSTDTQYF
cdr3_nt: TGTGCCAGCCTACCTCAGAGCGGAACCTCAGTAAGCACAGATACGCAGTATTTT
j_call: TRBJ2-3
clone_size: few
v_call: TRBV6-5
d_call: NA

cdr3_aa: CSAAISGENYEQYF
cdr3_nt: TGCAGTGCTGCGATTAGCGGGGAAAACTACGAGCAGTACTTC
j_call: TRBJ2-7
clone_size: few
v_call: TRBV20-1
d_call: TRBD2

cdr3_aa: CATSDLTGTRRNEQFF
cdr3_nt: TGTGCCACCAGTGATTTGACCGGGACTAGGCGCAATGAGCAGTTCTTC
j_call: TRBJ2-1
clone_size: few
v_call: TRBV24-1
d_call: TRBD2

cdr3_aa: CASSEQGTGADTQYF
cdr3_nt: TGTGCCAGCAGTGAGCAGGGGACAGGCGCAGATACGCAGTATTTT
j_call: TRBJ2-3
clone_size: few
v_call: TRBV6-1
d_call: TRBD1

cdr3_aa: CASSFLKDSGNTIYF
cdr3_nt: TGTGCCAGCAGCTTCTTGAAGGACTCTGGAAACACCATATATTTT
j_call: TRBJ1-3
clone_size: NA
v_call: TRBV7-9
d_call: NA

cdr3_aa: CSARNTALDTQYF
cdr3_nt: TGCAGTGCTAGGAACACAGCCTTAGATACGCAGTATTTT
j_call: TRBJ2-3
clone_size: many
v_call: TRBV20-1
d_call: NA

cdr3_aa: CASSFGVFTDTQYF
cdr3_nt: TGTGCCAGCAGCTTTGGGGTCTTCACAGATACGCAGTATTTT
j_call: TRBJ2-3
clone_size: few
v_call: TRBV7-2
d_call: NA

cdr3_aa: CSARPQTASYEQYF
cdr3_nt: TGCAGTGCTAGACCCCAGACTGCCTCCTACGAGCAGTACTTC
j_call: TRBJ2-7
clone_size: NA
v_call: TRBV20-1
d_call: NA

cdr3_aa: CATSDPRSMSYEQYF
cdr3_nt: TGTGCCACCAGTGACCCGAGAAGTATGTCCTACGAGCAGTACTTC
j_call: TRBJ2-7
clone_size: NA
v_call: TRBV24-1
d_call: NA

cdr3_aa: CSAPTGLGNEQFF
cdr3_nt: TGCAGTGCCCCGACAGGCTTGGGCAATGAGCAGTTCTTC
j_call: TRBJ2-1
clone_size: few
v_call: TRBV20-1
d_call: NA

cdr3_aa: CASSPYGTGSSTDTQYF
cdr3_nt: TGTGCCAGCAGCCCATATGGGACAGGTAGTAGCACAGATACGCAGTATTTT
j_call: TRBJ2-3
clone_size: NA
v_call: TRBV12-3/TRBV12-4
d_call: TRBD1

cdr3_aa: CASSYGGVETQYF
cdr3_nt: TGTGCCAGCAGTTACGGGGGGGTAGAGACCCAGTACTTC
j_call: TRBJ2-5
clone_size: few
v_call: TRBV6-6
d_call: TRBD2

cdr3_aa: CASSPSPGQGDEKLFF
cdr3_nt: TGTGCCAGCAGCCCCTCACCGGGACAGGGCGATGAAAAACTGTTTTTT
j_call: TRBJ1-4
clone_size: NA
v_call: TRBV5-4
d_call: TRBD1

cdr3_aa: CAISIQGLTDTQYF
cdr3_nt: TGTGCCATCAGCATACAGGGGCTCACAGATACGCAGTATTTT
j_call: TRBJ2-3
clone_size: NA
v_call: TRBV10-3
d_call: TRBD1

cdr3_aa: CASSLRPLATDTQYF
cdr3_nt: TGTGCCAGCAGTTTACGGCCTCTAGCGACAGATACGCAGTATTTT
j_call: TRBJ2-3
clone_size: NA
v_call: TRBV27
d_call: NA

cdr3_aa: CASSRLAGSQRNEQFF
cdr3_nt: TGTGCCAGTAGTAGGCTAGCGGGGTCACAGCGCAATGAGCAGTTCTTC
j_call: TRBJ2-1
clone_size: many
v_call: TRBV19
d_call: TRBD2

cdr3_aa: CASSPRGAAYEQYF
cdr3_nt: TGTGCCAGCTCACCCCGGGGCGCAGCCTACGAGCAGTACTTC
j_call: TRBJ2-7
clone_size: NA
v_call: TRBV18
d_call: NA

cdr3_aa: CASSSRQGRNTEAFF
cdr3_nt: TGTGCCAGCAGCTCCCGACAGGGAAGAAACACTGAAGCTTTCTTT
j_call: TRBJ1-1
clone_size: NA
v_call: TRBV7-9
d_call: TRBD1

cdr3_aa: CASSSSGRPEAFF
cdr3_nt: TGTGCCAGCAGTTCCTCTGGTCGTCCTGAAGCTTTCTTT
j_call: TRBJ1-1
clone_size: NA
v_call: TRBV12-3/TRBV12-4
d_call: NA

cdr3_aa: CSARQGFSYEQYF
cdr3_nt: TGCAGTGCTAGACAGGGTTTCTCCTACGAGCAGTACTTC
j_call: TRBJ2-7
clone_size: NA
v_call: TRBV20-1
d_call: NA

cdr3_aa: CASSPTGPSQETQYF
cdr3_nt: TGTGCCAGCTCCCCAACCGGACCATCACAAGAGACCCAGTACTTC
j_call: TRBJ2-5
clone_size: NA
v_call: TRBV18
d_call: NA